The source of this T cell receptor beta chain is a study of T cells in Graves' hyperthyroidism and ophthalmopathy. This clonotype was detected ten times or more. As yet, its antigen is unknown. RNA transcripts provided the source from which TCR beta CDR3 regions were amplified. The HTBI set primed first-round TCR CDR3 RT-PCR. MiXCR was run by TCRdb on the multiplex PCR reads, yielding one entry per CDR3 protein. The table shows about 690,000 distinct CDR3 sequences, with roughly 17% occurring only once. In patients aged 18 to 65, hyperthyroidism was newly diagnosed, with duration under 2 months. Investigators excluded patients with uncontrolled infection, other autoimmune disease, pregnancy or lactation. Study-level findings and limits: Within blood appeared most thyroid clonotypes that had expanded above 0.001.

V dropped 9 bases and J dropped 0; count of bases not matched to a gene: 4. The CDR3 has 13 amino acids. Germline CDR1 reads SGHTA; CDR2 reads FQGNSA. The source is a middle-aged man with Graves' hyperthyroidism. The chain uses TRBV7-2 and TRBJ2-7, with 8 bases aligning to TRBD2. The sequencing input was blood. The DNA for the CDR3 is TGTGCCAGTCAGCGGGAGCTCTCCTACGAGCAGTACTTC. Translation gives CASQRELSYEQYF.